The rows below give T cell receptor beta chains drawn from one sample of a study of Ad26.COV2.S vaccination and SARS-CoV-2 variants. Data came from immunoSEQ multiplex PCR; TCRdb stores just in-frame clones and leaves some out. The table includes approximately 400,000 clones, about 91% detected once. Sequences were derived from peripheral blood, sampled after recovery from COVID-19. The receptor source for this set is a human donor who had recovered from COVID-19. Each CDR3 is given with its conserved first and last residue. D genes are given only for firm matches. Rows give clone size only sometimes, using once, few, many, or a class for an expanded clone.

j_call	d_call	v_call	clone_size	cdr3_nt	cdr3_aa
TRBJ1-4	.	TRBV19	.	TGTGCCAGTAGTCGGCCAGGGTGGCTTCCAACTAATGAAAAACTGTTTTTT	CASSRPGWLPTNEKLFF
TRBJ2-5	.	TRBV9	.	TGTGCCAGCAGCGTAGGAGTGACGGGACAAGAGACCCAGTACTTC	CASSVGVTGQETQYF
TRBJ2-5	TRBD2	TRBV2	.	TGTGCCAGCAGTCCCGGACTAGCCGCGGACCAGTACTTC	CASSPGLAADQYF
TRBJ1-6	.	TRBV15	once	TGTGCCACCAGCAGAGAAGGAGGGGGCTCCTATAATTCACCCCTCCACTTT	CATSREGGGSYNSPLHF
TRBJ2-1	.	TRBV27	.	TGTGCCAGCAGTTTATCGGGACGAACCTATGAGCAGTTCTTC	CASSLSGRTYEQFF
TRBJ2-1	.	TRBV27	.	TGTGCCAGCAGCAGAGGCTCCTACAATGAGCAGTTCTTC	CASSRGSYNEQFF
TRBJ1-2	.	TRBV9	.	TGTGCCAGTGGGGCCGGGGTTGTCTATGGCTACACCTTC	CASGAGVVYGYTF
TRBJ2-5	TRBD2	TRBV9	.	TGTGCCAGCAGCACCCTCCTAGCGGGGGCCCAAGAGACCCAGTACTTC	CASSTLLAGAQETQYF
TRBJ1-5	.	TRBV7-2	.	TGTGCCAGCAGCTCTTATAGCAATCAGCCCCAGCATTTT	CASSSYSNQPQHF
TRBJ2-7	TRBD1	TRBV5-6	.	TGTGCCAGCAGCCTGGGACAGGGCGATTTCTACGAGCAGTACTTC	CASSLGQGDFYEQYF
TRBJ1-5	.	TRBV2	few	TGTGCCAGCAACCAGGGACCTAGCAATCAGCCCCAGCATTTT	CASNQGPSNQPQHF
TRBJ1-2	TRBD1	TRBV9	.	TGTGCCAGCTCGACCCATGGACAGGACGGCTACACCTTC	CASSTHGQDGYTF
TRBJ2-3	.	TRBV6-6	.	TGTGCCAGCCAAAGCACAGATACGCAGTATTTT	CASQSTDTQYF
TRBJ2-2	.	TRBV6-5	.	TGTGCCAGCAGTTACTCGCGGACCGGGGAGCTGTTTTTT	CASSYSRTGELFF
TRBJ2-3	.	TRBV10-3	.	TGTGCCATCAGTGAGAGGGTGGACAGTTCCACAGATACGCAGTATTTT	CAISERVDSSTDTQYF
TRBJ1-5	TRBD1	TRBV7-2	.	TGTGCCAGCAGCTTAGGGGGGACAGGGACCAATCAGCCCCAGCATTTT	CASSLGGTGTNQPQHF
TRBJ2-3	.	TRBV15	.	TGTGCCACCAGCAGATTAGCGGTACGGCAGTATTTT	CATSRLAVRQYF
TRBJ1-1	.	TRBV6-5	.	TGTGCCAGCAGTCTTACAAGTGGGGGGTATACTGAAGCTTTCTTT	CASSLTSGGYTEAFF
TRBJ1-3	.	TRBV9	.	TGTGCCAGCAGCGTCGATTCGTACTCTGGAAACACCATATATTTT	CASSVDSYSGNTIYF
TRBJ1-1	.	TRBV19	.	TGTGCCAGGTTTCCGGGACCCCAGAACACTGAAGCTTTCTTT	CARFPGPQNTEAFF
TRBJ2-5	TRBD2	TRBV7-2	.	TGTGCCAGCAGCTTGGCTAGCGGCCACCGGGCCCAGTACTTC	CASSLASGHRAQYF
TRBJ1-1	.	TRBV27	.	TGTGCCAGCAGTTTGTTTCGGGGAACCACTGAAGCTTTCTTT	CASSLFRGTTEAFF
TRBJ2-5	.	TRBV5-1	.	TGCGCCAGCAGCCCACAGGGCCAAGAGACCCAGTACTTC	CASSPQGQETQYF
TRBJ2-3	TRBD2	TRBV12-3/TRBV12-4	.	TGTGCCAGCAGTTTTGGGGGGGCAGATACGCAGTATTTT	CASSFGGADTQYF
TRBJ1-5	.	TRBV6-5	.	TGTGCCAGCAGTTACTCGAGGTACAATCAGCCCCAGCATTTT	CASSYSRYNQPQHF
TRBJ2-1	.	TRBV15	.	TGTGCCACCAGCAGAGAACTTGGGAGCAATGAGCAGTTCTTC	CATSRELGSNEQFF
TRBJ1-2	TRBD1	TRBV2	once	TGTGCCAGCAGGCCCGGGACAGAAGGAGGCTACACCTTC	CASRPGTEGGYTF
TRBJ1-1	.	TRBV2	.	TGTGCCAGCAGTGCTTGGAACACTGAAGCTTTCTTT	CASSAWNTEAFF
TRBJ2-7	.	TRBV6-5	.	TGTGCCAGCAGTTACCGACGGACCTACGAGCAGTACTTC	CASSYRRTYEQYF
TRBJ2-3	TRBD2	TRBV7-2	.	TGTGCCAGCAGCTCCCCCGCTGACGGGGGGGGGCCAAGGGGGGGTACGCAGTATTTT	CASSSPADGGGPRGGTQYF
TRBJ2-3	TRBD2	TRBV9	.	TGTGCCAGCAGCATCGGGACTAGCGGGGGCACAGATACGCAGTATTTT	CASSIGTSGGTDTQYF
TRBJ1-2	.	TRBV7-9	.	TGTGCCAGCAGCTTGGAGGGCGCTGGCTACACCTTC	CASSLEGAGYTF
TRBJ2-7	.	TRBV6-2/TRBV6-3	.	TGTGCCAGCAGTTTCGACAGTCCTGGGTCCTACGAGCAGTACTTC	CASSFDSPGSYEQYF
TRBJ1-1	.	TRBV11-2	.	TGTGCCAGCAGACCCAACTTAGGGGACGGCACTGAAGCTTTCTTT	CASRPNLGDGTEAFF
TRBJ1-6	.	TRBV18	.	TGTGCCAGCTCACCACCGCGGACCCGGCTAGATTATAATTCACCCCTCCACTTT	CASSPPRTRLDYNSPLHF
TRBJ1-4	.	TRBV20-1	.	TGCAGTGCTAGTAAGGGGACTAAAATTAATGAAAAACTGTTTTTT	CSASKGTKINEKLFF
TRBJ2-5	.	TRBV3-1/TRBV3-2	.	TGTGCCAGCAGCAAAGCGAGAGGCCCCCAAGAGACCCAGTACTTC	CASSKARGPQETQYF
TRBJ2-7	.	TRBV19	.	TGTGCCAGTAGTGAAGGAGGTGGGTACGAGCAGTACTTC	CASSEGGGYEQYF
TRBJ1-2	.	TRBV4-2	.	TGTGCCAGCAGCCAAGAATACAACTATGGCTACACCTTC	CASSQEYNYGYTF
TRBJ1-2	.	TRBV5-4	.	TGTGCCAGCAGCTTTCGGGAGGGGATTGGCTACACCTTC	CASSFREGIGYTF
TRBJ2-3	.	TRBV9	.	TGTGCCAGCAGCGTAGGCGCAGCCCGCACAGATACGCAGTATTTT	CASSVGAARTDTQYF
TRBJ2-1	TRBD1	TRBV5-4	.	TGTGCCAGCAGCCCCCGGGACAGGCCGAGTAATGAGCAGTTCTTC	CASSPRDRPSNEQFF
TRBJ1-1	.	TRBV6-5	few	TGTGCCAGCAGTTCTAGAACGGACACTGAAGCTTTCTTT	CASSSRTDTEAFF
TRBJ2-1	.	TRBV20-1	.	TGCAGTGCTTACGACAATGAGCAGTTCTTC	CSAYDNEQFF
TRBJ1-1	TRBD1	TRBV6-5	.	TGTGCCAGCAGTTACTCGAAGGGGGCGAACACTGAAGCTTTCTTT	CASSYSKGANTEAFF
TRBJ1-1	.	TRBV11-2	.	TGTGCCAGCAGCCCGGGGATGCACACTGAAGCTTTCTTT	CASSPGMHTEAFF
TRBJ1-3	TRBD1	TRBV9	.	TGTGCCAGCAGCGGGACAGGGGGAAACACCATATATTTT	CASSGTGGNTIYF
TRBJ1-2	TRBD1	TRBV6-5	.	TGTGCCAGTTCCCGGGACAGGGCCGGAAACTATGGCTACACCTTC	CASSRDRAGNYGYTF
TRBJ1-1	.	TRBV3-1/TRBV3-2	.	TGTGCCAGCAGCCAGGCAGGCCCGGGGAACACTGAAGCTTTCTTT	CASSQAGPGNTEAFF
TRBJ2-2	.	TRBV11-3	.	TGTGCCAGCAGCCCATCGGGGGCGGGCACCGGGGAGCTGTTTTTT	CASSPSGAGTGELFF
TRBJ1-3	.	TRBV7-9	.	TGTGCCAGCAGCCCCCTAACAGGGAGCTCTGGAAACACCATATATTTT	CASSPLTGSSGNTIYF
TRBJ1-1	TRBD1	TRBV6-5	few	TGTGCCAGCAGTTACGGGACAGGGCCCACTGAAGCTTTCTTT	CASSYGTGPTEAFF
TRBJ2-3	.	TRBV6-5	few	TGTGCCAGCAGTTACTCGGGGGCCGACACAGATACGCAGTATTTT	CASSYSGADTDTQYF
TRBJ1-3	TRBD1	TRBV15	.	TGTGCCACCAGCAAAACGACAGGGGGCTATAGAAACACCATATATTTT	CATSKTTGGYRNTIYF
TRBJ2-1	.	TRBV2	.	TGTGCCAGCAGTGGGACAGCCTACAATGAGCAGTTCTTC	CASSGTAYNEQFF
TRBJ1-6	.	TRBV11-2	.	TGTGCCAGCAGCTATACAGCAAACGATTCACCCCTCCACTTT	CASSYTANDSPLHF
TRBJ2-2	.	TRBV15	.	TGTGCCACCAGCAGAGATTTGGGGGTAGAGTACACCGGGGAGCTGTTTTTT	CATSRDLGVEYTGELFF
TRBJ1-1	.	TRBV12-3/TRBV12-4	.	TGTGCCAGCAGTTGGTTAAGGGACACTGAAGCTTTCTTT	CASSWLRDTEAFF